This T cell receptor (beta chain) was profiled in a study of regulatory T cells in long-lasting Graves disease. Overall study findings and caveats: TRBV28, TRBJ1-2 and TRBJ2-5 emerged as the favored segments in persistent disease. Accuracy may have been reduced by the small sample size. Relative to newly diagnosed Graves' patients, persistent ones had lower TCR diversity.

This clonotype was detected many times. Its specificity is unknown. This CDR3 is 16 amino acids long. CDR1 and CDR2 (germline): SNHLY, FYNNEI. J was trimmed by 4 bases and V by 6 bases; bases with no gene match: 15. As to time point: persistent/refractory GD, antithyroid drugs over 5 years with positive TRAb. The TCR library was made from RNA extracted from PBMCs. From each patient, nine milliliters of peripheral blood was drawn and collected into an EDTA anticoagulant tube. With iRepertoire HTBI primers and Arm-PCR of CDR3 regions, TCR beta libraries were built. TCRdb re-called the multiplex PCR reads with MiXCR, one entry per CDR3 protein. This table holds fewer than 450,000 distinct CDR3 sequences, roughly a quarter found once.

The chain recombines TRBV2 with TRBJ2-7, with 7 bases matching TRBD1. The sample in question was peripheral blood mononuclear cells (PBMCs), obtained when the disease was refractory, from a patient treated with antithyroid drugs. The TCR comes from a female donor with Graves disease. This CDR3 reads CASSGLKGAGLYEQYF. As DNA, the CDR3 is TGTGCCAGCAGCGGATTAAAGGGGGCCGGGCTTTACGAGCAGTACTTC.